Below, 20 T cell receptor beta chains from the same sample are listed, as sequenced in a study of spatial heterogeneity in lung cancer. Time point here: sample taken at primary tumor resection. Tumor, nontumor lung or frozen PBMC supplied whole RNA, sequenced without sorting. TCRdb passed the 5' RACE reads through MiXCR, listing each CDR3 protein once. The sample gives about 44,000 distinct CDR3 sequences, roughly an eighth of which show up once; approximately 60% is in the top ten. Sample: PBMCs, taken at surgery. The receptors originated from a male donor with early-stage non-small cell lung cancer.

The chain employs TRBV28 and TRBJ2-5; D is uncertain. CDR1 is MDHEN and CDR2 is SYDVKM in the germline V gene. There are 13 residues in the CDR3. V lost 2 bases to trimming and J lost 4 bases, with 8 bases between them. The CDR3, as DNA: TGTGCCAGCAGTTTAACTCCGAGAGAGACCCAGTACTTC. This sequence encodes CASSLTPRETQYF. The full variable domain, in which reference TRBV28 and TRBJ2-5 provide the parts outside the CDR3, is DVKVTQSSRYLVKRTGEKVFLECVQDMDHENMFWYRQDPGLGLRLIYFSYDVKMKEKGDIPEGYSVSREKKERFSLILESASTNQTSMYLCASSLTPRETQYFGPGTRLLVL.

V gene TRBV11-2 combines with J gene TRBJ1-1; weak D call: TRBD1 (6 bases). The V end lost 2 bases, the J end lost 4 bases, and 20 bases lay between the germline ends. There are 17 residues in the CDR3. Germline CDR1 and CDR2: SGHAT and FQNNGV. The CDR3 DNA reads TGTGCCAGCAGCTTATTGGGGGGCTTGGGAAAGGGCACTGAAGCTTTCTTT. Amino acids: CASSLLGGLGKGTEAFF.

The chain recombines TRBV28 with TRBJ1-5; no clear D. Trimming removed 5 bases at V and 4 bases at J, with 6 bases between. Germline assignment: CDR1 MDHEN and CDR2 SYDVKM. The CDR3 sequence is 12 residues long. The CDR3 loop is CASSTLNQPQHF. DNA for the CDR3: TGTGCCAGCAGTACGCTTAATCAGCCCCAGCATTTT. The full variable domain, with the rest looked up from reference TRBV28 and TRBJ1-5, is DVKVTQSSRYLVKRTGEKVFLECVQDMDHENMFWYRQDPGLGLRLIYFSYDVKMKEKGDIPEGYSVSREKKERFSLILESASTNQTSMYLCASSTLNQPQHFGDGTRLSIL.

The chain carries TRBV6-5 and TRBJ2-7; D might be TRBD1 (6 bases). The CDR3 runs 12 residues. With 5 bases removed from V and 6 bases from J, the gap between germline ends came to 11 bases. The germline CDR1 and CDR2 sequences are MNHEY and SVGAGI. CDR3 sequence (DNA): TGTGCCAGCAGTGGCAGGGGTATCGAGCAGTACTTC. Its protein is CASSGRGIEQYF.

The table lists this clonotype with many counts. CDR3 coding DNA: TGCGCCAGCAGCTTGGGACGGGGTGAGACCCAGTACTTC. Translating it yields CASSLGRGETQYF. The gene calls are TRBV5-1 and TRBJ2-5; perhaps TRBD2 as D (5 bases). Germline V gives CDR1 SGHRS, CDR2 YFSETQ. The CDR3 is 13 amino acids. Deletions cut 0 bases from V and 5 bases from J, with 8 bases between.

The chain is built from TRBV7-8 and TRBJ2-1; D possibly corresponds to TRBD2 (6 bases). Germline values: CDR1 SGHVS, CDR2 FQNEAQ. This CDR3 has 13 residues. The V end lost 4 bases, the J end lost 9 bases, and 13 bases lay between the germline ends. The CDR3 loop is CASSSYTSSEQFF. The DNA for the CDR3 is TGTGCCAGCAGCTCCTATACTAGCAGTGAGCAGTTCTTC.

The chain combines TRBV7-6 with TRBJ2-1; no clear D gene. Germline CDR1 reads SGHVS; CDR2 reads FNYEAQ. The CDR3 has 12 residues. V lost 1 base, J lost 8 bases, and 6 bases lay in between. The CDR3 nucleotides are TGTGCCAGCAGCTTAGGGGGTGATGAGCAGTTCTTC. Protein: CASSLGGDEQFF.

This clonotype was seen a handful of times. This chain connects TRBV5-1 to TRBJ2-2; 9 bases map to TRBD1. The V segment lost 6 bases and the J segment 5 bases; nucleotides outside the gene matches: 8. The CDR3 totals 15 residues. The germline CDR1 and CDR2 sequences are SGHRS and YFSETQ. The CDR3 sequence is CASNRGTGKTGELFF. The CDR3 DNA reads as TGCGCCAGCAACCGCGGGACAGGGAAAACCGGGGAGCTGTTTTTT.

This clonotype was seen only a few times. The J gene is TRBJ1-1, the V gene TRBV11-1; 7 bases line up with TRBD1. CDR3 length equals 17 residues. Germline CDR1 reads SGHAT; CDR2 reads FQDESV (reference sequence). With V trimmed by 3 bases and J by 1 base, 11 bases remained unmatched. CDR3 residues: CASSLAGGRTGNTEAFF. In DNA form, the CDR3 reads TGTGCCAGCAGCTTGGCAGGGGGACGAACGGGGAACACTGAAGCTTTCTTT.

This clonotype was seen repeatedly, ten times or more. The chain joins TRBV5-1 to TRBJ2-7; 8 nucleotides match TRBD1. The trim removed 1 base at V and 3 bases at J, leaving 6 bases unmatched. This CDR3 is built from 15 residues. CDR1 is SGHRS, CDR2 YFSETQ, per germline. The CDR3 sequence: CASSLRQGPSYEQYF. For the CDR3, the DNA is TGCGCCAGCAGCTTGAGACAGGGGCCTAGCTACGAGCAGTACTTC.

CDR3 DNA: TGTGCCAGCAGCCAAGGCGAGGGTAGGGGTACGCAGTATTTT. This translates into CASSQGEGRGTQYF. The chain joins TRBV3-1 to TRBJ2-3; the D call may be TRBD1 or TRBD2 (5 bases each). Germline V gene data show CDR1 as LGHDT and CDR2 as YNNKEL (reference sequence). The germline V and J ends were trimmed by 1 base and 8 bases, with 13 bases remaining between them. This CDR3 region has 14 residues.

This clonotype was seen a few times. J is TRBJ1-6 and V is TRBV9; D is undetermined. Germline V gene lookup returns CDR1 SGDLS and CDR2 YYNGEE. The CDR3 has 14 residues. Trimming stripped 3 bases from V and 8 bases from J, with 12 bases between. CDR3 bases: TGTGCCAGCAGCGCTGACCACGGATATTCACCCCTCCACTTT. The encoded protein is CASSADHGYSPLHF.

This clonotype was detected only a few times. The chain has TRBV6-5 and TRBJ1-2; no clear D. Germline CDR1 reads MNHEY; CDR2 reads SVGAGI. V shed 4 bases and J shed 8 bases, with 14 bases lying between them. The CDR3 loop spans 13 amino acids. CDR3 DNA sequence: TGTGCCAGCAGTTCGCCGGTGGATCGGGGCTACACCTTC. Protein: CASSSPVDRGYTF.

The sample holds many counts of this clonotype. The gene calls are TRBV28 and TRBJ2-5, with TRBD2 identical over 14 bases. CDR1 MDHEN and CDR2 SYDVKM come from the germline V gene. V was clipped by 3 bases and J by 2 bases; unmatched bases: 8. This CDR3 has 18 amino acids. The CDR3 reads CASSFRLAGGAGQETQYF. CDR3 nucleotides: TGTGCCAGCAGTTTTCGACTAGCGGGAGGGGCAGGGCAAGAGACCCAGTACTTC.

This clonotype was detected a few times. V gene TRBV20-1 combines with J gene TRBJ2-7, with 10 bases matching TRBD1. V shed 0 bases and J 5 bases; nucleotides not matched to a gene: 7. Germline V lookup: CDR1 DFQATT, CDR2 SNEGSKA (reference sequence). CDR3 length equals 15 residues. As DNA, the CDR3 is TGCAGTGCTAGAGACGGGGACAGGGGAGGGCACGAGCAGTACTTC. This codes for CSARDGDRGGHEQYF.

This clonotype occurred many times. The gene calls are TRBV28 and TRBJ2-7; 7 bases map to TRBD1. This CDR3 spans 16 amino acids. Germline CDR1 reads MDHEN; CDR2 reads SYDVKM. J lost 0 bases, V lost 3 bases, and 8 bases had no gene match. The CDR3 here is CASSFNIGTASYEQYF. The CDR3, as DNA: TGTGCCAGCAGTTTTAATATCGGGACAGCCTCCTACGAGCAGTACTTC.

The V and J genes are TRBV20-1 and TRBJ2-5; D is unclear. Looked up from germline, CDR1 is DFQATT and CDR2 is SNEGSKA (reference sequence). CDR3 size: 13 residues. V was clipped by 6 bases and J by 3 bases, with 14 bases between them. CDR3 protein: CSAISGREETQYF. In DNA form, the CDR3 reads TGCAGTGCAATTTCGGGCCGAGAAGAGACCCAGTACTTC.

This clonotype occurred many times. The chain uses TRBV2 and TRBJ1-2; D is undetermined. V was shortened by 2 bases and J by 4 bases, with 8 bases between the two germline ends. The V gene's germline CDR1 is SNHLY and CDR2 FYNNEI. The CDR3 extends over 13 amino acids. DNA of the CDR3: TGTGCCAGCAGTGAAAACGAAGGCTATGGCTACACCTTC. Its translation: CASSENEGYGYTF.

The rearrangement uses TRBV30 and TRBJ1-5, with 7 bases that match TRBD1. The length of the CDR3 is 13 residues. Germline values: CDR1 GTSNPN, CDR2 SVGIG (reference sequence). V gave up 5 bases and J gave up 5 bases; unmatched junction bases: 6. The chain's CDR3 is CAWGQVADQPQHF. In DNA, the CDR3 is TGTGCCTGGGGACAGGTTGCCGATCAGCCCCAGCATTTT.

The count of this clonotype is one. The J gene is TRBJ2-1, the V gene TRBV7-6; D perhaps matches TRBD2 (5 bases). Trimming stripped 5 bases from V and 5 bases from J, with 13 bases between. This CDR3 is built from 14 residues. Germline V gene data show CDR1 as SGHVS and CDR2 as FNYEAQ. The CDR3 bases are TGTGCCAGCAGCCCTTGGACGGGAAACAATGAGCAGTTCTTC. Its protein is CASSPWTGNNEQFF.